The rows below give T cell receptor beta chains drawn from one sample of a study of CD8+CD57+ T cells in acquired aplastic anemia. TCRdb redid the calling of the reads with MiXCR, one entry per CDR3 protein. The table includes fewer than 200,000 distinct CDR3 sequences, around 50% detected once. Sequencing was carried out using sorted CD4+, CD8+, or CD8+CD57+ T cells (not recorded which) from PBMCs. The receptors here all came from a human donor with aplastic anemia. The CDR3 runs from the conserved cysteine through the conserved F or W. The D gene is left open where the match is weak. Not all rows give a size; the values are once, few, many and, for expanded clones, a class.

>NA|TRBV19|TRBJ1-4|NA
TGTGCCAGTAGATACACAACTAATGAAAAACTGTTTTTT
CASRYTTNEKLFF
>NA|TRBV4-3|TRBJ1-4|few
TGCGCCAGCAGCCAAGAGGGGCGGGGGAGTGAAAAACTGTTTTTT
CASSQEGRGSEKLFF
>NA|TRBV10-3|TRBJ2-7|NA
TGTGCCATCAGTGAGTCGGCGCGGGATCGATCCTACGAGCAGTACTTC
CAISESARDRSYEQYF
>NA|TRBV5-1|TRBJ1-2|NA
TGCGCCAGCAGCTTGGTCGCTCGGGACCTGGGGACCGACAGCAGATATGGCTACACCTTC
CASSLVARDLGTDSRYGYTF
>NA|TRBV29-1|TRBJ1-5|NA
TGCAGCGCAACCGCAGGGACTCAGCCCCAGCATTTT
CSATAGTQPQHF
>NA|TRBV11-1|TRBJ2-3|NA
TGTGCCAGCAGCTCGACCGGATCGGGCACAGATACGCAGTATTTT
CASSSTGSGTDTQYF
>TRBD2|TRBV19|TRBJ2-1|NA
TGTGCCAGTAGTACCCCTCTAGCGGGAGCCTACAATGAGCAGTTCTTC
CASSTPLAGAYNEQFF
>TRBD1|TRBV6-2/TRBV6-3|TRBJ1-1|many
TGTGCCAGCAGGGTGGCGGACAGGGAAGCTTTCTTT
CASRVADREAFF
>NA|TRBV15|TRBJ2-3|NA
TGTACCACCACACCCGGGGTCAGGGCTAGCATAGATACGCAGTATTTT
CTTTPGVRASIDTQYF
>NA|TRBV2|TRBJ2-7|NA
TGTGCCAGCAGCAGAAACAGGGAGAGTGTATACGAGCAGTACTTC
CASSRNRESVYEQYF
>TRBD2|TRBV29-1|TRBJ2-1|once
TGCAGCGTTGTCGGGACTAGCAATGAGCAGTTCTTC
CSVVGTSNEQFF
>TRBD2|TRBV29-1|TRBJ2-3|NA
TGCAGCGTTGATCTAGGGCTAGCGGGGGGCCAAGATACGCAGTATTTT
CSVDLGLAGGQDTQYF
>NA|TRBV7-8|TRBJ1-1|many
TGTGCCAGCAGCGTCAGGGATCTGAACACTGAAGCTTTCTTT
CASSVRDLNTEAFF
>TRBD1|TRBV6-2/TRBV6-3|TRBJ1-5|few
TGTGCCAGCAGTTACCCCTCCGGGACAGGTGATTATAGCAATCAGCCCCAGCATTTT
CASSYPSGTGDYSNQPQHF
>NA|TRBV15|TRBJ2-2|few
TGTGCCACCAGCAGAGATGGGAGGGAGCTGTTTTTT
CATSRDGRELFF
>TRBD2|TRBV19|TRBJ2-5|NA
TGTGCCAGTAGTGCCGGACTAGGATTGGAGATCCAGTACTTC
CASSAGLGLEIQYF
>TRBD1|TRBV7-8|TRBJ2-7|NA
TGTGCCAGCAGCTTAAGAGGACAGGGGGAGGGATTCTACGAGCAGTACTTC
CASSLRGQGEGFYEQYF
>TRBD1|TRBV6-2/TRBV6-3|TRBJ1-6|many
TGTGCCAGCAGTTACTACGGACAGGCTGGAAGTTCACCCCTCCACTTT
CASSYYGQAGSSPLHF
>NA|TRBV10-3|TRBJ1-4|NA
TGTGCCATCAGTGATAGTGAATCCCCTAATGAAAAACTGTTTTTT
CAISDSESPNEKLFF
>NA|TRBV24-1|TRBJ2-7|few
TGTGCCACCAGTGTAGGGGAGCAGCAGTACTTC
CATSVGEQQYF
>NA|TRBV2|TRBJ1-6|NA
TGTGCCAGCAGGACGCAGGGCTTTAATTCACCCCTCCACTTT
CASRTQGFNSPLHF
>NA|TRBV5-1|TRBJ2-7|NA
TGCGCCAGCAGCGACGGACAGTACTACGAGCAGTACTTC
CASSDGQYYEQYF
>NA|TRBV7-9|TRBJ2-7|many
TGTGCCAGCAGCTTAGCTGACCCACCGGTGGCCAGTCGGCAGTACTTC
CASSLADPPVASRQYF
>NA|TRBV5-1|TRBJ2-7|NA
TGCGCCAGCAGCTTGATGCCCGACTCCCCCTACGAGCAGTACTTC
CASSLMPDSPYEQYF
>TRBD1|TRBV24-1|TRBJ1-5|NA
TGTGCCACCAGTGACCCTACAGGGGATCAGCCCCAGCATTTT
CATSDPTGDQPQHF
>NA|TRBV10-3|TRBJ2-2|NA
TGTGCCACCTCGGGACTGGAAGACACCGGGGAGCTGTTTTTT
CATSGLEDTGELFF
>NA|TRBV14|TRBJ2-2|many
TGTGCCAGCAGCCCTGCTAGGACCGGGGAGCTGTTTTTT
CASSPARTGELFF
>NA|TRBV7-8|TRBJ2-6|few
TGTGCCAGCAGCGCCGCAGGGGCCAACGTCCTGACTTTC
CASSAAGANVLTF
>TRBD1|TRBV20-1|TRBJ1-6|NA
TGCAGTGCAATGACAGGGGCTGATTCACCCCTCCACTTT
CSAMTGADSPLHF
>TRBD1|TRBV7-9|TRBJ2-5|NA
TGTGCCAGCAGCTTTGGGACAGGGGGCGCGGAGACCCAGTACTTC
CASSFGTGGAETQYF
>NA|TRBV29-1|TRBJ1-2|few
TGCAGCGTTGATGTCGAGAGGAGCAGAGGCTACACCTTC
CSVDVERSRGYTF
>NA|TRBV7-2|TRBJ2-7|NA
TGTGCCAGCAGTGGGCCGCGACTCTACGAGCAGTACTTC
CASSGPRLYEQYF
>NA|TRBV7-9|TRBJ2-1|few
TGTGCCAGCAGCCGAAACAATGAGCAGTTCTTC
CASSRNNEQFF
>NA|TRBV20-1|TRBJ1-1|many
TGCAGTGCTAGAGCGGGTGGGCGGGGGGCTTTCTTT
CSARAGGRGAFF
>NA|TRBV2|TRBJ2-3|NA
TGTGCCAGCCCTTTAGGGGGGACGCAGTATTTT
CASPLGGTQYF
>TRBD1|TRBV6-5|TRBJ2-5|NA
TGTGCCAGCAGTTACTCAACAGGGGGCAATCTGGAGACCCAGTACTTC
CASSYSTGGNLETQYF
>NA|TRBV7-2|TRBJ2-7|many
TGTGCCAGCAGCCCCGGGAGATACGAGCAGTACTTC
CASSPGRYEQYF
>TRBD2|TRBV10-3|TRBJ2-3|NA
TGTGCCAGCCCACTAGCGGGGGGGCTCGATACGCTGTATTTT
CASPLAGGLDTLYF
>NA|TRBV5-1|TRBJ1-3|many
TGCGCCAGCAGCTCCCGACCCACAGGTTTAGACACCATATATTTT
CASSSRPTGLDTIYF
>NA|TRBV5-4|TRBJ2-7|NA
TGTGCCAGCAGCTTGGCCCGGCAGCCATACGAACAGTACTTC
CASSLARQPYEQYF